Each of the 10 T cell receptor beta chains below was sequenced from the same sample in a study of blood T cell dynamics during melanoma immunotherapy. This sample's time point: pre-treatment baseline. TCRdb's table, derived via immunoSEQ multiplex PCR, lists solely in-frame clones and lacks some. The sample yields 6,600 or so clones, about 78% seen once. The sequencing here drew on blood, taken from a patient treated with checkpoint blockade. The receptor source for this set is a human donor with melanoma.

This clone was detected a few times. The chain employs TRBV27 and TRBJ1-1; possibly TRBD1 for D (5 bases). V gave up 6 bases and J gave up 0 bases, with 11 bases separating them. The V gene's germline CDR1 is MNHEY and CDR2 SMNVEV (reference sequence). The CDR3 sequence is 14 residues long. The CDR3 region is CASSPGAVNTEAFF. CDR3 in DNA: TGTGCCAGCAGCCCCGGGGCAGTGAACACTGAAGCTTTCTTT.

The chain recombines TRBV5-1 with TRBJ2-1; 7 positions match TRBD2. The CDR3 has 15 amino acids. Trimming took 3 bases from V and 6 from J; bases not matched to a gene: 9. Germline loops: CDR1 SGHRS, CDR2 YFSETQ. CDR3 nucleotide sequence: TGCGCCAGCAGCTCTGCTAGCGGCGGGGCCAATGAGCAGTTCTTC. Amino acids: CASSSASGGANEQFF.

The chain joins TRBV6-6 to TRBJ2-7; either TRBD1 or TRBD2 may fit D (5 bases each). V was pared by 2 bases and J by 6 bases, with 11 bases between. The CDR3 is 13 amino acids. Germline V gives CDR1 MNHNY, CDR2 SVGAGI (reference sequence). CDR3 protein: CASSYLGTLEQYF. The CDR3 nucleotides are TGTGCCAGCAGTTACCTGGGGACCCTCGAGCAGTACTTC.

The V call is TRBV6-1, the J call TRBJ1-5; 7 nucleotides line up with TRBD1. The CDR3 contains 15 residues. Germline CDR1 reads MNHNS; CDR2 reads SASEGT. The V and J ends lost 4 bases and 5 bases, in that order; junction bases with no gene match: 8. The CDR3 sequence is CASSVALTGYQPQHF. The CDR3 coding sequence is TGTGCCAGCAGTGTTGCCCTGACAGGGTATCAGCCCCAGCATTTT.

The CDR3 DNA reads as TGTGCCAGTAGTGCCATGGGACAAGCTAATGAAAAACTGTTTTTT. This encodes CASSAMGQANEKLFF. The chain employs TRBV19 and TRBJ1-4; D perhaps matches TRBD1 (6 bases). The V and J ends lost 5 bases and 3 bases respectively, with 13 bases between them. The CDR3 contains 15 residues. Germline assignment: CDR1 LNHDA and CDR2 SQIVND (reference sequence).

Here the CDR3 reads CASSRTGGAGDGYTF. The CDR3 DNA reads as TGTGCCAGCAGCCGCACAGGGGGCGCTGGCGATGGCTACACCTTC. The chain links TRBV7-2 to TRBJ1-2; TRBD1 matches 9 bases. The V gene's germline CDR1 is SGHTA and CDR2 FQGNSA. CDR3 length equals 15 residues. V was pared by 5 bases and J by 6 bases, with 10 bases of the junction left unmatched.

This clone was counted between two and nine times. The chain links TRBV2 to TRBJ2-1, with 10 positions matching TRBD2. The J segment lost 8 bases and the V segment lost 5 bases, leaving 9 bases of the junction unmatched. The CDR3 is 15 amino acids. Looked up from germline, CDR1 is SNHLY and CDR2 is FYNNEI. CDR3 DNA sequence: TGTGCCAGCAGTTTGACTAGCGGGTACGATTATGAGCAGTTCTTC. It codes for CASSLTSGYDYEQFF.

CDR3 nucleotides: TGTGCCAGTCGAGGGACACAGAATTCACCCCTCCACTTT. It is translated as CASRGTQNSPLHF. The chain employs TRBV19 and TRBJ1-6; a possible D gene is TRBD1 (6 bases). V was shortened by 8 bases and J by 7 bases, with 12 bases between the two germline ends. The CDR3 covers 13 residues. The germline gives CDR1 LNHDA, CDR2 SQIVND (reference sequence).

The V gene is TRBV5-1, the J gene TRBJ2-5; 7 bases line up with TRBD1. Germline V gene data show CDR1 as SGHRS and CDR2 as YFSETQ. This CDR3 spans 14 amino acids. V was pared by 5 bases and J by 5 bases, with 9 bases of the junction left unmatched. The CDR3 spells CASRPQGRGETQYF. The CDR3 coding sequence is TGCGCCAGCAGACCCCAGGGCAGGGGGGAGACCCAGTACTTC.

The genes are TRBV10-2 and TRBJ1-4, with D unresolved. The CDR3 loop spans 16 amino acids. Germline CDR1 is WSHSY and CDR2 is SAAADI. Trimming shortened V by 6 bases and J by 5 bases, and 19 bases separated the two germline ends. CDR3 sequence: CASSIISPTGNEKLFF. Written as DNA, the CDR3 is TGCGCCAGCAGCATAATAAGCCCGACGGGGAATGAAAAACTGTTTTTT.